This T cell receptor (beta chain) emerged from a study of blood T cells in healthy people across ages. Study-wide findings and caveats: In older individuals, TCR beta diversity per million T cells was lower, falling roughly linearly with age. Expanded clonotype shifts may have been confounded, as the donors had an unknown CMV status.

Caucasian individuals from Russia who were healthy and aged roughly 6 to 95 acted as donors. With a J-beta primer mix and a sample-barcoded 5' primer, a second PCR ran 7 to 11 cycles. TCRdb re-called the 5' RACE reads through MiXCR, storing one row per CDR3 protein. The sample lists about 1.1 million distinct CDR3 sequences, roughly two fifths occurring once. Only a few counts were recorded for this clonotype. Its antigen is as yet unknown. V lost 6 bases and J lost 3, with 21 bases in between. The CDR3 loop spans 16 amino acids. The chain has TRBV12-3 or TRBV12-4 and TRBJ2-7, with D possibly called TRBD1 or TRBD2 (5 bases each). The source of this sequence is a man younger than 30 in good health. Sequencing was carried out using blood. CDR3 amino acids: CASSQEDGQKFYEQYF. In DNA, the CDR3 is TGTGCCAGCAGCCAGGAGGACGGACAAAAATTCTACGAGCAGTACTTC.